This T cell receptor (beta chain) stems from a study of blood T cell repertoires in COVID-19. Measured with immunoSEQ multiplex PCR; TCRdb has only the in-frame clones, and not every one. This table has 9,500 to 12,000 clones, 80% to 85% appearing once. Trimming at V came to 5 bases and at J to 8 bases, leaving 4 bases not matched to a gene. Germline lookup yields CDR1 SEHNR and CDR2 FQNEAQ (reference sequence). The CDR3 extends over 12 amino acids. Input material: peripheral blood. V is TRBV7-9 and J is TRBJ1-2; 8 nucleotides agree with TRBD1. The origin of this receptor is a man aged 65 to 79 with active COVID-19. In DNA, the CDR3 is TGTGCCAGCAGCGAGGACAGGGACGGCTACACCTTC. This encodes CASSEDRDGYTF.